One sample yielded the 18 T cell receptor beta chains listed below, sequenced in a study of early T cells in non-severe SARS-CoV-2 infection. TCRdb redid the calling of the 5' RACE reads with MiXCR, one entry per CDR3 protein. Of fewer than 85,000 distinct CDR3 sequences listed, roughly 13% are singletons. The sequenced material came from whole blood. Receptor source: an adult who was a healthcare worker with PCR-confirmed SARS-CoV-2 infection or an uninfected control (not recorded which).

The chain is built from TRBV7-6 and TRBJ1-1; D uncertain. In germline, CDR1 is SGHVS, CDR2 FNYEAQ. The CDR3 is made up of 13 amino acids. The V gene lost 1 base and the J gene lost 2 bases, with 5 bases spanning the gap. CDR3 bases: TGTGCCAGCAGCTTAGAAGTTAACACTGAAGCTTTCTTT. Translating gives CASSLEVNTEAFF.

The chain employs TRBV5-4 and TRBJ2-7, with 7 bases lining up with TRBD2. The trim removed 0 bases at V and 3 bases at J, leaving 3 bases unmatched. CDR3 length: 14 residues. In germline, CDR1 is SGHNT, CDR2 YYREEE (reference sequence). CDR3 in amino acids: CASSLDPGGYEQYF. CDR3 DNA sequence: TGTGCCAGCAGCTTGGATCCGGGGGGCTACGAGCAGTACTTC.

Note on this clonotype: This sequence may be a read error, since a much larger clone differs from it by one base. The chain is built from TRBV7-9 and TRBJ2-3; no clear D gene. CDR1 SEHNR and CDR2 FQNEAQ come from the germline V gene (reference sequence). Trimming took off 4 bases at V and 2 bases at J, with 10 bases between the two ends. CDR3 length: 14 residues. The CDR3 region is CASSSEQTTDTQYF. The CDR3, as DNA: TGTGCCAGCAGCTCGGAGCAGACCACAGATACGCAGTATTTT.

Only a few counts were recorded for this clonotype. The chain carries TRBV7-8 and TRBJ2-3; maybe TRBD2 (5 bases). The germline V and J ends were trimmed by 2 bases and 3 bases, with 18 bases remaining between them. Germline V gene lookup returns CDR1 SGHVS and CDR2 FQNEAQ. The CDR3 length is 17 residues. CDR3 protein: CASSLRGLTVGTDTQYF. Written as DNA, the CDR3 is TGTGCCAGCAGCTTAAGAGGGCTCACAGTAGGGACAGATACGCAGTATTTT.

CDR3 sequence: CSVGQGRSYEQYF. The DNA for the CDR3 is TGCAGCGTTGGGCAGGGAAGGTCCTACGAGCAGTACTTC. V usage is TRBV29-1 and J usage is TRBJ2-7; possible D gene TRBD1, 5 bases. Trimming shortened V by 4 bases and J by 1 base, and 11 bases separated the two germline ends. The CDR3 contains 13 residues. The germline V gene has CDR1 SQVTM and CDR2 ANQGSEA.

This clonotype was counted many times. The CDR3 loop is CASSPPSTDTQYF. In DNA, the CDR3 is TGTGCCAGCAGCCCCCCTAGCACAGATACGCAGTATTTT. This chain joins TRBV18 and TRBJ2-3; D not resolved. Germline CDR1 and CDR2: KGHSH and LQKENI. V lost 8 bases and J 0 bases, leaving 9 bases between the germline ends. This CDR3 is 13 amino acids long.

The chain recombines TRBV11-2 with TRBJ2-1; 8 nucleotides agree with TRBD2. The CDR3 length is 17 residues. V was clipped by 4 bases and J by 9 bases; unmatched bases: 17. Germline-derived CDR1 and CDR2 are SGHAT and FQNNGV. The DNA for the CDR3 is TGTGCCAGCAGCTCCCCCGAACTCGGACTAGCTGTGGGTGAGCAGTTCTTC. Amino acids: CASSSPELGLAVGEQFF.

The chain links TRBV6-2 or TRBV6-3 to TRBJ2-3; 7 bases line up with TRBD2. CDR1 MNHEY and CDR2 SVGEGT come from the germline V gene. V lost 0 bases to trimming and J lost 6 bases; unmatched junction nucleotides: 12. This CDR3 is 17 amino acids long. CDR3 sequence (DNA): TGTGCCAGCAGTTACTCGGGCCGGACTAGATCAGAGGATACGCAGTATTTT. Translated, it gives CASSYSGRTRSEDTQYF.

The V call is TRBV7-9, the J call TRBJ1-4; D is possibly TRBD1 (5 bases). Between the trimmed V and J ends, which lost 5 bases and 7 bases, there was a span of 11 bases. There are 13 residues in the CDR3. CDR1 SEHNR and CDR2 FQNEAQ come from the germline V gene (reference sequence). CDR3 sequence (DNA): TGTGCCAGCAGCGTCCCGGGGCTTGAAAAACTGTTTTTT. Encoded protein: CASSVPGLEKLFF.

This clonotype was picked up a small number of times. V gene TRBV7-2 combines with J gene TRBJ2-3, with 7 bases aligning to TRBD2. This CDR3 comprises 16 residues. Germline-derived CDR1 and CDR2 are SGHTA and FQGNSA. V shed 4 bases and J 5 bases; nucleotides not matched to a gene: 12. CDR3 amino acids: CASSWRGGRGIDTQYF. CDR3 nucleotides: TGTGCCAGCAGCTGGCGGGGCGGGCGGGGGATAGATACGCAGTATTTT.

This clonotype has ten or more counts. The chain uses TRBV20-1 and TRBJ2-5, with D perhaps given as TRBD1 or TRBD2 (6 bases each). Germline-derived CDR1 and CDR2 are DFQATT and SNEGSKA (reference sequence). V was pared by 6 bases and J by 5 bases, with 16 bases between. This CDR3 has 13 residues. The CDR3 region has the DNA TGCAGTGCCAGAAGGGGGGTGACGGAGACCCAGTACTTC. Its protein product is CSARRGVTETQYF.

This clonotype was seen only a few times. The CDR3 here is CASSSGTGPYEQYF. The CDR3, as DNA: TGTGCCAGCAGTTCCGGGACAGGGCCCTACGAGCAGTACTTC. The J gene is TRBJ2-7, the V gene TRBV12-3 or TRBV12-4; 9 bases are shared with TRBD1. Trimming removed 4 bases from V and 2 bases from J; junction bases left unmatched: 3. The CDR3 sequence is 14 residues long.

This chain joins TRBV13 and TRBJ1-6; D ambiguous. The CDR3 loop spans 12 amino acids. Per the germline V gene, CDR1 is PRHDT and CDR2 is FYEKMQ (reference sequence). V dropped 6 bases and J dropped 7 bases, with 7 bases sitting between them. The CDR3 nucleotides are TGTGCCAGCAGTACCGGGAATTCACCCCTCCACTTT. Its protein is CASSTGNSPLHF.

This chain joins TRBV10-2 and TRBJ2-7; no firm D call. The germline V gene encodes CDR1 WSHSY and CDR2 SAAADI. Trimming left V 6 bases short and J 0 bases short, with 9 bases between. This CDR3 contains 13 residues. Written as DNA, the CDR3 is TGCGCCAGCAGCTTGGCCCCCTCCTACGAGCAGTACTTC. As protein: CASSLAPSYEQYF.

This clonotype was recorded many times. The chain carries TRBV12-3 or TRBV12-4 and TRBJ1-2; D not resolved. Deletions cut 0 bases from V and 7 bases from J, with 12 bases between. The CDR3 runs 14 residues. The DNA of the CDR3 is TGTGCCAGCAGTTTAGCGCGGGGATTTGGTGGCTACACCTTC. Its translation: CASSLARGFGGYTF.

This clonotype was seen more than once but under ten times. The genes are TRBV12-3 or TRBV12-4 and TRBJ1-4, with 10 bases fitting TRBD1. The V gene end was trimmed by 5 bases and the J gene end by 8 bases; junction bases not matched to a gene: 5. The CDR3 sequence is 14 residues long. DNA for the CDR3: TGTGCCAGCAGTACGACAGGGGGCCGGGAAAAACTGTTTTTT. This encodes CASSTTGGREKLFF.

The CDR3 region has the DNA TGCAGTGCTACTCTCCGGACAGGTAATCAGCCCCAGCATTTT. Its protein is CSATLRTGNQPQHF. The chain is built from TRBV20-1 and TRBJ1-5; 7 nucleotides match TRBD1. The CDR3 spans 14 residues. With V trimmed by 4 bases and J by 4 bases, 7 bases remained unmatched. Germline CDR1 DFQATT, CDR2 SNEGSKA (reference sequence).

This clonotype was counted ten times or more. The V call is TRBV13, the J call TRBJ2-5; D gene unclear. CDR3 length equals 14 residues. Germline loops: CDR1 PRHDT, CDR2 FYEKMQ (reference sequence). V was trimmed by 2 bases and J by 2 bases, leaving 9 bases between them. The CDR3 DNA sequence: TGTGCCAGCAGCTTAAGGACCCGACAAGAGACCCAGTACTTC. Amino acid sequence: CASSLRTRQETQYF.